This record looks at one T cell receptor (beta chain) sequence and its context. Its antigen remains unidentified. The entry originates in a study of radiotherapy plus CTLA-4 blockade in lung cancer. Whole-study context: There were objective responses in around 18% of patients, and around 31% had disease control. General study findings and limits: Radiotherapy plus ipilimumab was followed by expansion in blood of tumor-derived TCR clones.

Libraries were prepared by immunoSEQ multiplex PCR; TCRdb keeps only in-frame clonotypes and omits some of them. The data hold approximately 98,000 clones, with 82% observed a single time. Trimming took off 4 bases at V and 4 bases at J, with 15 bases between the two ends. CDR1 SGHRS and CDR2 YFSETQ come from the germline V gene. The CDR3 contains 15 residues. V and J are TRBV5-1 and TRBJ1-3; D gene uncertain. The source is a human donor with non-small cell lung cancer who had a partial response to radiotherapy plus ipilimumab. The specimen comprised peripheral blood, sampled from a patient treated with radiotherapy plus ipilimumab. CDR3 region: CASSPADTAGNTIYF. CDR3 DNA sequence: TGCGCCAGCAGCCCCGCGGATACTGCCGGAAACACCATATATTTT.